This TCR beta chain was recorded in a study of shared clonotypes between healthy human individuals. Findings of the study overall: Naive CD4 clonotypes overlapped across a handful of donors at about 5.3%.

The germline V gene has CDR1 MDHEN and CDR2 SYDVKM. The CDR3 is made up of 14 amino acids. Trimming cost V 6 bases and J 4 bases, with 13 bases left between them. CD4+ cells yielded CD45RA+ naive and CD45RA-negative memory subsets. As concerns this clone: Its antigen remains unknown. Other DNA variants within this sample encode the same CDR3.

The data were produced by immunoSEQ multiplex PCR, yet TCRdb's version contains in-frame clones alone and is incomplete. The sample shows 1 million to 1.2 million clones, about 72% of them seen only once. The source of this sequence is a man aged 18 to 29 in good health. Some clones in this sample may be carry-over from other donors' samples. The rearrangement joins TRBV28 to TRBJ1-3; possible D gene TRBD1, 6 bases. Sequences were obtained from memory CD4+ T cells from PBMCs. The sample's subset: CD45RA-negative fraction. The CDR3 here is CASSRGGAGNTIYF. CDR3 in DNA: TGTGCCAGCAGCCGTGGGGGCGCCGGAAACACCATATATTTT.